The 32 T cell receptor beta chains below come from one sample, sequenced in a study of identical twins. TCRdb recomputed calls from the 5' RACE reads with MiXCR, one row per CDR3 protein. The sample shows hundreds of thousands of distinct CDR3 sequences, more than 20% of them seen only once. These data are also associated with another study on T cells expressing NK-cell markers.

Material for sequencing was CD4+ T cells sorted from blood. The receptor set was obtained from a woman younger than 30 in good health.

The rearrangement joins TRBV10-3 to TRBJ2-1; 8 nucleotides match TRBD1. CDR3 size: 14 residues. CDR1 ENHRY and CDR2 SYGVKD come from the germline V gene. V trimming: 6 bases; J trimming: 5 bases; junction bases outside the gene matches: 6. CDR3: CAIRQGQANNEQFF. CDR3 coding DNA: TGTGCCATCAGGCAGGGACAGGCGAACAATGAGCAGTTCTTC.

This clonotype came up a few times. The chain carries TRBV4-2 and TRBJ2-2; 11 nucleotides align to TRBD2. Unmatched junction bases numbered 11, after V lost 4 bases and J lost 7 bases. This CDR3 contains 17 residues. CDR1 and CDR2 from the germline V gene are LGHNA and YNFKEQ. The CDR3 loop reads CASSRTLAGGPNGELFF. CDR3 DNA sequence: TGTGCCAGCAGCCGGACCTTAGCGGGGGGGCCGAACGGGGAGCTGTTTTTT.

The chain couples TRBV7-9 to TRBJ2-7; TRBD2 matches 12 bases. CDR3 length: 16 amino acids. Germline V lookup: CDR1 SEHNR, CDR2 FQNEAQ (reference sequence). The junction had 10 bases not matched to a gene; V was cut back by 4 bases and J by 6 bases. This chain's CDR3 is CASSSPSTSGSGEQYF. CDR3 nucleotide sequence: TGTGCCAGCAGCTCACCATCGACTAGCGGGAGTGGCGAGCAGTACTTC.

This clonotype was recorded at least ten times. One junction end disagrees with the germline gene, perhaps due to a read error. This sequence joins TRBV7-7 and TRBJ2-3; D remains ambiguous. Germline V gene lookup returns CDR1 SSHAT and CDR2 FNYEAQ (reference sequence). This CDR3 region has 13 residues. This chain's CDR3 is CASSFSRTDTQYF. The CDR3 DNA reads as TGTGCTAGCAGCTTCAGCCGCACAGATACGCAGTATTTT.

This chain joins TRBV29-1 and TRBJ2-1, with 7 bases fitting TRBD1. The junction had 9 bases not matched to a gene; V was cut back by 7 bases and J by 9 bases. The CDR3 consists of 12 residues. Germline values: CDR1 SQVTM, CDR2 ANQGSEA. The CDR3 sequence is CSADRVRAEQFF. The CDR3 DNA reads TGCAGCGCCGACAGGGTAAGGGCTGAGCAGTTCTTC.

This clonotype was seen more than once but under ten times. The chain is built from TRBV11-2 and TRBJ1-6, with TRBD1 identical over 8 bases. Germline CDR1 reads SGHAT; CDR2 reads FQNNGV. The CDR3 totals 18 residues. Germline trimming cut 1 base from V and 4 bases from J; bases unmatched to any gene: 9. CDR3 nucleotides: TGTGCCAGCAGCTTAGGACAGGGGACATTTTCGTATAATTCACCCCTCCACTTT. Its translation: CASSLGQGTFSYNSPLHF.

This clonotype has a handful of counts. The V and J genes are TRBV11-2 and TRBJ2-1; the D gene could be TRBD1 or TRBD2 (5 bases each). V was pared by 5 bases and J by 0 bases, with 26 bases between. The CDR3 consists of 20 residues. CDR1 is SGHAT and CDR2 is FQNNGV in the germline V gene. CDR3 residues: CASSRLAWDHNWSSYNEQFF. As DNA, the CDR3 is TGTGCCAGCAGCCGACTTGCGTGGGACCACAACTGGAGCTCCTACAATGAGCAGTTCTTC.

The chain uses TRBV24-1 and TRBJ2-1; the match to TRBD2 covers 8 bases. Germline-derived CDR1 and CDR2 are KGHDR and SFDVKD. Germline trimming cut 4 bases from V and 6 bases from J; bases unmatched to any gene: 10. This CDR3 is 16 amino acids long. The CDR3 region is CATSDPQGTRGNEQFF. CDR3 bases: TGTGCCACCAGTGACCCTCAGGGGACTAGAGGCAATGAGCAGTTCTTC.

This rearrangement joins TRBV20-1 to TRBJ2-6; TRBD1 is a possible D gene (6 bases). V lost 4 bases to trimming and J lost 4 bases, with 14 bases between them. Looked up from germline, CDR1 is DFQATT and CDR2 is SNEGSKA (reference sequence). This CDR3 spans 15 amino acids. In nucleotides, the CDR3 is TGCAGTGCTATGGAACAGGGAGCCGGGGCCAACGTCCTGACTTTC. Its protein is CSAMEQGAGANVLTF.

This clonotype was observed a handful of times. The gene calls are TRBV12-3 or TRBV12-4 and TRBJ1-2, with 8 nucleotides matching TRBD1. The length of the CDR3 is 16 residues. V gave up 4 bases and J gave up 5 bases; unmatched junction bases: 12. The CDR3 region is CASSSLWTGREYGYTF. CDR3 DNA sequence: TGTGCCAGCAGTTCCTTATGGACAGGGAGGGAATATGGCTACACCTTC.

This clonotype was recorded a few times. The rearrangement joins TRBV5-1 to TRBJ2-2; no definite D call. The CDR3 runs to 12 residues. CDR1 is SGHRS, CDR2 YFSETQ, per germline. V lost 7 bases and J 3 bases, leaving 7 bases between the germline ends. CDR3 bases: TGCGCCAGCTCGGGCCACACCGGGGAGCTGTTTTTT. Translated: CASSGHTGELFF. The full variable domain, completed using reference TRBV5-1 and TRBJ2-2, is KAGVTQTPRYLIKTRGQQVTLSCSPISGHRSVSWYQQTPGQGLQFLFEYFSETQRNKGNFPGRFSGRQFSNSRSEMNVSTLELGDSALYLCASSGHTGELFFGEGSRLTVL.

This clonotype was seen a few times. The genes are TRBV10-3 and TRBJ2-5; 9 bases line up with TRBD2. CDR1 and CDR2 (germline): ENHRY, SYGVKD. This CDR3 comprises 15 residues. The junction had 4 bases not matched to a gene; V was cut back by 4 bases and J by 1 base. The DNA of the CDR3 is TGTGCCATCAGTGTAGGGACTAGCTCCCAAGAGACCCAGTACTTC. Encoded protein: CAISVGTSSQETQYF.

This clonotype has just a few counts. The gene calls are TRBV12-3 or TRBV12-4 and TRBJ1-1, with D unresolved. V lost 2 bases to trimming and J lost 1 base, with 8 bases between them. The CDR3 is 14 residues long. As DNA, the CDR3 is TGTGCCAGCAGTTTATTTGCAGGGAACACTGAAGCTTTCTTT. Translating it yields CASSLFAGNTEAFF.

The chain has TRBV4-3 and TRBJ1-1; D is unclear. The V end lost 1 base, the J end lost 11 bases, and 11 bases lay between the germline ends. The CDR3 runs 12 residues. CDR1 and CDR2 (germline): LGHNA, YSLEER. The CDR3 protein is CASSQGEGRAFF. In DNA form, the CDR3 reads TGCGCCAGCAGCCAAGGAGAAGGACGGGCTTTCTTT.

The rearrangement joins TRBV12-3 or TRBV12-4 to TRBJ2-7, with D unclear. This CDR3 comprises 14 residues. V lost 5 bases, J lost 6 bases, and 17 bases lay in between. The CDR3 reads CASSPSRPRGEQYF. The CDR3 DNA reads TGTGCCAGCAGTCCAAGCCGGCCTCGTGGCGAGCAGTACTTC.

This clonotype was recorded a few times. V is TRBV15 and J is TRBJ2-5; perhaps TRBD1 as D (6 bases). CDR1 LNHNV and CDR2 YYDKDF come from the germline V gene (reference sequence). V was clipped by 8 bases and J by 2 bases, with 18 bases between them. The CDR3 is 15 amino acids. The CDR3 nucleotides are TGTGCCACCTCTAGACAGGCCGATAGACAAGAGACCCAGTACTTC. Translated: CATSRQADRQETQYF. Combining the CDR3 with reference TRBV15 and TRBJ2-5 gives the whole variable domain DAMVIQNPRYQVTQFGKPVTLSCSQTLNHNVMYWYQQKSSQAPKLLFHYYDKDFNNEADTPDNFQSRRPNTSFCFLDIRSPGLGDTAMYLCATSRQADRQETQYFGPGTRLLVL.

The J gene is TRBJ1-2, the V gene TRBV29-1; no definite D call. V shed 4 bases and J shed 7 bases, with 10 bases lying between them. Germline V gene sequence: CDR1 SQVTM, CDR2 ANQGSEA. This CDR3 has 11 amino acids. The CDR3 sequence: CSVGEVGGYTF. The CDR3 DNA sequence: TGCAGCGTTGGGGAGGTCGGTGGCTACACCTTC.

This sequence joins TRBV12-3 or TRBV12-4 and TRBJ1-1; 7 positions match TRBD1. The CDR3 has 14 amino acids. The V and J ends lost 10 bases and 7 bases, in that order; junction bases with no gene match: 15. The CDR3 DNA is TGTGCCACCTCGGCCGGGACAGAACGTGGTGAAGCTTTCTTT. Its translation: CATSAGTERGEAFF.

In its sample, this clonotype was seen a few times. The rearrangement links TRBV5-1 to TRBJ2-1, with D hard to call. The germline V gene has CDR1 SGHRS and CDR2 YFSETQ. The CDR3 is 16 residues long. V was cut by 0 bases and J by 4 bases, with 14 bases left in between. The CDR3 region is CASSLGGPKSYNEQFF. The CDR3 nucleotides read TGCGCCAGCAGCTTGGGGGGTCCAAAATCGTACAATGAGCAGTTCTTC.

CDR3 DNA: TGTGCCAGCAGCGCCCTTGTAGGGTACGAGCAGTACTTC. Translated, it gives CASSALVGYEQYF. The V and J genes are TRBV9 and TRBJ2-7, with D hard to call. The CDR3 runs 13 residues. The germline CDR1 and CDR2 sequences are SGDLS and YYNGEE. Trimming removed 3 bases at V and 4 bases at J, with 11 bases between.

The chain combines TRBV12-3 or TRBV12-4 with TRBJ2-5; no firm D call. Trimming took off 7 bases at V and 4 bases at J, with 16 bases between the two ends. This CDR3 has 14 residues. CDR3 loop: CASKFPGLIETQYF. The CDR3 region has the DNA TGTGCCAGCAAGTTTCCCGGGTTAATAGAGACCCAGTACTTC.

The rearrangement joins TRBV4-2 to TRBJ2-7, with D possibly being TRBD1 or TRBD2 (5 bases each). This CDR3 has 15 amino acids. Looked up from germline, CDR1 is LGHNA and CDR2 is YNFKEQ. The V end lost 3 bases, the J end lost 4 bases, and 16 bases lay between the germline ends. This CDR3 reads CASSHPGQGIYEQYF. The CDR3 DNA is TGTGCCAGCAGCCACCCGGGGCAGGGAATTTACGAGCAGTACTTC.

This chain links TRBV4-3 with TRBJ1-2, with D uncertain. V gave up 7 bases and J gave up 3 bases, with 18 bases separating them. The CDR3 has 15 amino acids. Germline CDR1 is LGHNA and CDR2 is YSLEER. CDR3 nucleotide sequence: TGCGCCAGCACCTTGTTCCCGGGGAAGGACTATGGCTACACCTTC. It specifies CASTLFPGKDYGYTF.

This chain uses TRBV6-1 with TRBJ2-3, with 9 bases identical to TRBD1. The germline gives CDR1 MNHNS, CDR2 SASEGT. V was pared by 4 bases and J by 3 bases, with 8 bases of the junction left unmatched. The CDR3 sequence is 16 residues long. This CDR3 is CASSAGTGSWTDTQYF. In DNA, the CDR3 is TGTGCCAGCAGTGCGGGGACAGGGAGCTGGACAGATACGCAGTATTTT.

This clonotype was counted only a few times. This chain connects TRBV28 to TRBJ2-7; D perhaps matches TRBD1 (5 bases). CDR3 size: 16 residues. The V and J ends lost 2 bases and 3 bases respectively, with 17 bases between them. CDR1 and CDR2 (germline): MDHEN, SYDVKM. The CDR3 DNA reads as TGTGCCAGCAGTTTAGGGCAGGGTAGGGCCCACTACGAGCAGTACTTC. This gives the protein CASSLGQGRAHYEQYF.

The CDR3 DNA is TGTGCCAGCAGCTTCATACGAGCTAGCGGGAGGGCCCGCACAGATACGCAGTATTTT. This gives the protein CASSFIRASGRARTDTQYF. The chain links TRBV11-2 to TRBJ2-3; 12 nucleotides align to TRBD2. CDR3 length equals 19 residues. The germline gives CDR1 SGHAT, CDR2 FQNNGV. V was pared by 3 bases and J by 1 base, with 11 bases of the junction left unmatched.

This clonotype was observed a handful of times. The CDR3 here is CASSPRTGDIYEQYF. The CDR3 DNA is TGTGCCAGCAGCCCTCGGACAGGGGATATCTACGAGCAGTACTTC. The chain links TRBV3-1 to TRBJ2-7, with 9 bases aligning to TRBD1. The junction had 7 bases not matched to a gene; V was cut back by 4 bases and J by 3 bases. Germline V gene lookup returns CDR1 LGHDT and CDR2 YNNKEL (reference sequence). This CDR3 region has 15 residues.

The chain is built from TRBV7-9 and TRBJ1-2, with TRBD1 matching over 10 bases. The germline CDR1 and CDR2 sequences are SEHNR and FQNEAQ (reference sequence). Trimming cost V 3 bases and J 8 bases; bases outside gene matches: 9. The CDR3 loop spans 15 amino acids. The CDR3 here is CASSLDDRGPIGYTF. In nucleotides, the CDR3 is TGTGCCAGCAGCTTGGACGACAGGGGGCCAATCGGCTACACCTTC.

This clonotype occurred a few times. This chain connects TRBV10-2 to TRBJ2-3, with 11 positions matching TRBD2. CDR1 is WSHSY and CDR2 is SAAADI in the germline V gene. CDR3 length: 16 residues. V lost 0 bases to trimming and J lost 7 bases; unmatched junction nucleotides: 6. CDR3 bases: TGCGCCAGCAGTGAGTCGGTAGCGGGGGGGCGGCATACGCAGTATTTT. This codes for CASSESVAGGRHTQYF.

This clonotype was observed a handful of times. The chain couples TRBV21-1 to TRBJ2-1; TRBD2 was called by the table and not checked on the DNA. TRBV21-1 is marked as a pseudogene. The CDR3 runs 21 residues. The CDR3 is CASSKSRQGQTRTSGSNEQFF. The CDR3 region has the DNA TGTGCCAGCAGCAAATCCCGACAGGGCCAGACCAGGACTAGCGGGAGTAATGAGCAGTTCTTC.

This clonotype has just a few counts. This chain joins TRBV12-3 or TRBV12-4 and TRBJ2-2; TRBD1 agrees at 10 bases. The CDR3 contains 17 residues. The V and J ends lost 6 bases and 1 base, in that order; junction bases with no gene match: 8. In DNA, the CDR3 is TGTGCCAGCAGACCCACCGGGACAGGGGTGAACACCGGGGAGCTGTTTTTT. Translation: CASRPTGTGVNTGELFF.

This clonotype was seen a handful of times. The CDR3 sequence is CSVLSGTSFYEQYF. The CDR3 DNA is TGCAGCGTTCTCTCCGGGACTAGCTTTTACGAGCAGTACTTC. The V and J genes are TRBV29-1 and TRBJ2-7; 9 bases match TRBD2. V was pared by 5 bases and J by 4 bases, with 9 bases of the junction left unmatched. CDR3 length equals 14 residues. Germline V gene lookup returns CDR1 SQVTM and CDR2 ANQGSEA.